These 18 T cell receptor beta chains share one sample of origin, sequenced in a study of T cells in Graves' hyperthyroidism and ophthalmopathy. Amplification of TCR beta CDR3 regions was performed using RNA transcripts as template. The HTBI primer set was used in a first-round RT-PCR of the TCR CDR3. MiXCR was run by TCRdb on the multiplex PCR reads, yielding one entry per CDR3 protein. The table lists 250,000 to 300,000 distinct CDR3 sequences, roughly 15% of them singletons, with 30% in the top ten. Sequenced material: blood. The source is a woman in her forties or fifties with Graves' hyperthyroidism that later progressed to Graves' ophthalmopathy.

There are many counts of this clonotype. This sequence joins TRBV28 and TRBJ1-1; TRBD1 is a possible D gene (5 bases). The V and J ends lost 7 bases and 7 bases respectively, with 19 bases between them. The CDR3 sequence is 14 residues long. Germline-derived CDR1 and CDR2 are MDHEN and SYDVKM. The CDR3 nucleotides are TGTGCCAGCACTTCGGGACTCCTGACGGGTGAAGCTTTCTTT. Translation gives CASTSGLLTGEAFF. Full variable domain (remainder filled in from reference TRBV28 and TRBJ1-1): DVKVTQSSRYLVKRTGEKVFLECVQDMDHENMFWYRQDPGLGLRLIYFSYDVKMKEKGDIPEGYSVSREKKERFSLILESASTNQTSMYLCASTSGLLTGEAFFGQGTRLTVV.

On this clonotype: A much larger clonotype is one base distant, so this may be a read error. This is likely a read error, given that the CDR3 carries no conserved phenylalanine or tryptophan at its end. V gene TRBV5-1 combines with J gene TRBJ1-2; D is unclear. Germline CDR1 SGHRS, CDR2 YFSETQ. The CDR3 totals 12 residues. Trimming removed 2 bases from V and 5 bases from J, with 7 bases in between. As DNA, the CDR3 is TGCGCCAGCAGCTTAACGGGATATGGCTACACCCTC. This sequence encodes CASSLTGYGYTL.

This chain links TRBV2 with TRBJ1-2; perhaps TRBD1 as D (5 bases). CDR1 is SNHLY, CDR2 FYNNEI, per germline. V shed 6 bases and J shed 1 base, with 9 bases lying between them. The length of the CDR3 is 13 residues. The CDR3 DNA is TGTGCCAGCAGCGAGGGGTTTAACTATGGCTACACCTTC. The encoded protein is CASSEGFNYGYTF.

The genes are TRBV9 and TRBJ2-3, with 10 positions matching TRBD2. Germline V gene lookup returns CDR1 SGDLS and CDR2 YYNGEE. V lost 0 bases and J lost 4; bases outside the gene matches: 5. This CDR3 is built from 16 residues. The CDR3 reads CASSVGVAGGPDTQYF. The CDR3, as DNA: TGTGCCAGCAGCGTAGGGGTAGCGGGAGGTCCAGATACGCAGTATTTT.

The rearrangement uses TRBV20-1 and TRBJ2-1, with 12 bases fitting TRBD2. The CDR3 runs to 15 residues. The V segment lost 6 bases and the J segment 9 bases; nucleotides outside the gene matches: 12. Germline assignment: CDR1 DFQATT and CDR2 SNEGSKA (reference sequence). The CDR3 nucleotides are TGCAGTGCCCCCCCCGCTAGCGGGAGGGGGAGTGAGCAGTTCTTC. Translation: CSAPPASGRGSEQFF.

The CDR3 here is CATSDPQTGNYGYTF. The CDR3 region has the DNA TGTGCCACCAGTGATCCACAGACAGGGAACTATGGCTACACCTTC. The chain couples TRBV24-1 to TRBJ1-2, with 7 bases that match TRBD1. CDR1 is KGHDR and CDR2 is SFDVKD in the germline V gene. CDR3 length equals 15 residues. V shed 3 bases and J 2 bases; nucleotides not matched to a gene: 5.

A word on this clonotype: Just one base apart from a much larger clone, this may be a read error. The chain carries TRBV6-1 and TRBJ2-4; 10 bases match TRBD2. After removal of 2 bases from V and 3 bases from J, the junction contained 10 bases not matched to a gene. Germline V lookup: CDR1 MNHNS, CDR2 SASEGT. This CDR3 contains 18 residues. The CDR3: CASSEYIAGGLVKNIQYF. Written as DNA, the CDR3 is TGTGCCAGCAGTGAATACATAGCGGGAGGTTTAGTCAAAAACATTCAGTACTTC.

The V gene is TRBV25-1, the J gene TRBJ2-1; tentative D call: TRBD1 (5 bases). V was trimmed by 6 bases and J by 12 bases, leaving 15 bases between them. CDR1 and CDR2 (germline): MGHDK, SYGVNS. The CDR3 is 12 residues long. The chain's CDR3 is CASSPSQGRQFF. The DNA of the CDR3 is TGTGCCAGCAGCCCCTCGCAGGGAAGGCAGTTCTTC.

The chain employs TRBV9 and TRBJ2-1, with no clear D. The V end was cut by 3 bases, the J end by 10 bases, with 14 bases between. The CDR3 length is 13 residues. In germline, CDR1 is SGDLS, CDR2 YYNGEE. CDR3 in DNA: TGTGCCAGCAGCGCCCGAACCGTTGGGGAGCAGTTCTTC. Translating it yields CASSARTVGEQFF.

J is TRBJ2-3 and V is TRBV28; 8 bases line up with TRBD2. V shed 3 bases and J 0 bases; nucleotides not matched to a gene: 11. Per the germline V gene, CDR1 is MDHEN and CDR2 is SYDVKM. CDR3 length: 18 amino acids. DNA of the CDR3: TGTGCCAGCAGTTTCCAATCACAAGTAGCGGGAAGCACAGATACGCAGTATTTT. It specifies CASSFQSQVAGSTDTQYF.

Many counts were recorded for this clonotype. The rearrangement joins TRBV10-3 to TRBJ2-7; D remains ambiguous. Germline loops: CDR1 ENHRY, CDR2 SYGVKD. This CDR3 is built from 14 residues. V lost 5 bases and J lost 3, with 14 bases in between. The CDR3 DNA follows: TGTGCCATCAGTCGCCAGACCAGTAGCTACGAGCAGTACTTC. Its protein is CAISRQTSSYEQYF.

The gene calls are TRBV15 and TRBJ1-2; D unresolved. This CDR3 spans 13 amino acids. V lost 1 base, J lost 4 bases, and 7 bases lay in between. Germline V CDR1 and CDR2: LNHNV, YYDKDF (reference sequence). The CDR3 DNA sequence: TGTGCCACCAGCAGAGGGGGTTCCTATGGCTACACCTTC. It yields the protein CATSRGGSYGYTF.

This clonotype was counted many times. CDR3 protein: CSAPGLAGVSYEQYF. The CDR3 DNA sequence: TGCAGTGCTCCCGGACTAGCGGGAGTCTCCTACGAGCAGTACTTC. The chain joins TRBV20-1 to TRBJ2-7; 13 bases fit TRBD2. CDR1 and CDR2 (germline): DFQATT, SNEGSKA (reference sequence). The length of the CDR3 is 15 residues. The ends lost 5 bases at V and 0 bases at J; junction bases unmatched: 4.

This clonotype was observed many times. The DNA of the CDR3 is TGCAGCGTTGGGCCCCAAGAGACCCAGTACTTC. This sequence encodes CSVGPQETQYF. The V and J genes are TRBV29-1 and TRBJ2-5; D gene unclear. The V end lost 4 bases, the J end lost 1 base, and 4 bases lay between the germline ends. The V gene's germline CDR1 is SQVTM and CDR2 ANQGSEA. The CDR3 covers 11 residues. The whole variable domain, filled in from reference TRBV29-1 and TRBJ2-5, reads SAVISQKPSRDICQRGTSLTIQCQVDSQVTMMFWYRQQPGQSLTLIATANQGSEATYESGFVIDKFPISRPNLTFSTLTVSNMSPEDSSIYLCSVGPQETQYFGPGTRLLVL.

In this sample, this clonotype turned up many times. J is TRBJ2-7 and V is TRBV2, with a weak D call TRBD1 (6 bases). V lost 3 bases and J 2 bases, leaving 14 bases between the germline ends. The CDR3 has 15 amino acids. Looked up from germline, CDR1 is SNHLY and CDR2 is FYNNEI. The CDR3 DNA reads TGTGCCAGCAGTGAGGCAGGGGCTAGCACCTACGAGCAGTACTTC. Its translation is CASSEAGASTYEQYF.

Ten or more counts support this clonotype. The chain recombines TRBV30 with TRBJ2-5; 10 bases match TRBD2. The trim removed 0 bases at V and 4 bases at J, leaving 8 bases unmatched. CDR3 length: 16 residues. Per the germline V gene, CDR1 is GTSNPN and CDR2 is SVGIG (reference sequence). This CDR3 is CAWSVGLAGARETQYF. DNA of the CDR3: TGTGCCTGGAGTGTTGGCCTAGCGGGAGCTCGAGAGACCCAGTACTTC.

This clonotype was found once. The CDR3 loop reads CATSREERYEQYF. CDR3 DNA: TGTGCCACCAGCAGAGAAGAAAGGTACGAGCAGTACTTC. V usage is TRBV15 and J usage is TRBJ2-7; no definite D call. The CDR3 covers 13 residues. Trimming stripped 0 bases from V and 4 bases from J, with 7 bases between. CDR1 and CDR2 (germline): LNHNV, YYDKDF (reference sequence).

The chain links TRBV5-1 to TRBJ2-5, with 8 positions matching TRBD1. The CDR3 spans 13 residues. CDR1 is SGHRS and CDR2 is YFSETQ in the germline V gene. V was pared by 2 bases and J by 4 bases, with 1 base of the junction left unmatched. In nucleotides, the CDR3 is TGCGCCAGCAGCTTCAGGGGGCGAGAGACCCAGTACTTC. Translated: CASSFRGRETQYF. Using reference TRBV5-1 and TRBJ2-5 for the parts outside the CDR3, the full variable domain is KAGVTQTPRYLIKTRGQQVTLSCSPISGHRSVSWYQQTPGQGLQFLFEYFSETQRNKGNFPGRFSGRQFSNSRSEMNVSTLELGDSALYLCASSFRGRETQYFGPGTRLLVL.